This T cell receptor beta chain was sequenced in a study of identical twins. The study, taken as a whole, reports: The conclusions drew on cross-sectional statistical analysis instead of tracking the same donors.

A note on this clonotype: Its antigen is not known.

Template switching introduced a universal primer site, and the cDNA bore unique molecular identifiers. Each CDR3 protein gets one entry after TCRdb re-called the 5' RACE reads with MiXCR. The sample consists of about 530,000 distinct CDR3 sequences, around 20% of them appearing once. The ends lost 2 bases at V and 0 bases at J; junction bases unmatched: 6. The CDR3 extends over 17 amino acids. Per germline, CDR1 MGHDK and CDR2 SYGVNS. These records were also assigned to another study, of yellow fever vaccine responses in identical twins.

This sequence was found in a woman between 18 and 30 years old in good health. The chain has TRBV25-1 and TRBJ2-1; 8 bases are shared with TRBD2. Sequenced input: CD4+ T cells sorted from blood. CDR3 nucleotides: TGTGCCAGCAGTGAAGTGGGCGGGAGGAGCTCCTACAATGAGCAGTTCTTC. Translation gives CASSEVGGRSSYNEQFF. The whole variable domain, filled in from reference TRBV25-1 and TRBJ2-1, reads EADIYQTPRYLVIGTGKKITLECSQTMGHDKMYWYQQDPGMELHLIHYSYGVNSTEKGDLSSESTVSRIRTEHFPLTLESARPSHTSQYLCASSEVGGRSSYNEQFFGPGTRLTVL.